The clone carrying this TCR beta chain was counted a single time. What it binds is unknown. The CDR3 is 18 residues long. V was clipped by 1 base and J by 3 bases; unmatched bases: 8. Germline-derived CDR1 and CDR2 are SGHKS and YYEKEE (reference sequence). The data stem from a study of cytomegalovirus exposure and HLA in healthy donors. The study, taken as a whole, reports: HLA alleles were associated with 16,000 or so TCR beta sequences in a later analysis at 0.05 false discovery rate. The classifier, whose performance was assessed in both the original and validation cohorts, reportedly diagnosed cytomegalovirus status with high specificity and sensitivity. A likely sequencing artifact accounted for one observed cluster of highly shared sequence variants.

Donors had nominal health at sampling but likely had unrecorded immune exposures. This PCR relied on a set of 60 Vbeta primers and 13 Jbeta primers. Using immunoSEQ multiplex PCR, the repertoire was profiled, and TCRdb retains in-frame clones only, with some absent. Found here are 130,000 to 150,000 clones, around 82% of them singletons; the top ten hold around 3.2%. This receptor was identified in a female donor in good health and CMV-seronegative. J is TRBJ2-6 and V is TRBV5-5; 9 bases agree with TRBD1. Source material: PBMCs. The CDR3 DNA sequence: TGTGCCAGCAGCTTGACTCTACAGGGGGCGCTTGGGGCCAACGTCCTGACTTTC. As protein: CASSLTLQGALGANVLTF.